Below are 23 T cell receptor beta chains sequenced from a single sample in a study of CXCR3-negative and CXCR3-positive naive CD8 T cells. Study-wide results and limits: Naive CXCR3-positive cells had TRB CDR3s more hydrophobic than those of CXCR3-negative naive cells.

Antigen specificity for these receptors is unknown. The TRB cDNA libraries were prepared by 5' RACE with UMI labels. TCRdb re-called the 5' RACE reads; one entry per CDR3 protein, DNA not given. The data include tens of thousands of distinct CDR3 sequences; the top ten clones carry 0.53%. Material: naive CXCR3+ CD8+ T cells from blood. Subset denoted: CD45RO-CCR7+CD27+CD95- naive CD8+ T cells expressing CXCR3 (TNR3+). The receptors shown here come from a human donor in good health. Some clones in this sample may be carry-over from other donors' samples.

The chain links TRBV4-1 to TRBJ2-7; TCRdb's D call, TRBD1, is unchecked because there is no DNA. This CDR3 contains 16 residues. In germline, CDR1 is MGHRA, CDR2 YSYEKL. CDR3 loop: CASSPGQFGGSYEQYF.

The genes are TRBV12-3 or TRBV12-4 and TRBJ2-7. There are 13 residues in the CDR3. CDR3 in amino acids: CASSLTSSYEQYF.

The chain employs TRBV12-3 or TRBV12-4 and TRBJ2-1; lacking DNA, the TRBD1 call made by TCRdb goes unchecked. The CDR3 totals 12 residues. This CDR3 reads CASSPPQREKFF.

CDR3 protein: CASSLVAVTDTQYF. The chain is built from TRBV12-3 or TRBV12-4 and TRBJ2-3; TCRdb's assignment of TRBD2 cannot be checked, as there is no DNA. This CDR3 has 14 amino acids.

This rearrangement joins TRBV21-1 to TRBJ1-4. TRBV21-1 is an annotated pseudogene. The CDR3 runs 16 residues. CDR3: CASSKGNSATNEKLFF.

The chain recombines TRBV29-1 with TRBJ1-2; TCRdb proposes TRBD1, but this gene call is untestable without DNA. CDR3 size: 13 residues. Germline loops: CDR1 SQVTM, CDR2 ANQGSEA. The CDR3 protein is CSAPGQENYGYTF.

The V gene is TRBV6-2 or TRBV6-3, the J gene TRBJ2-5; no DNA is available, so the TRBD1 call from TCRdb remains unchecked. The V gene's germline CDR1 is MNHEY and CDR2 SVGEGT. This CDR3 comprises 17 residues. The CDR3 here is CASSRGGLGQGEETQYF.

V is TRBV20-1 and J is TRBJ2-7; TCRdb outputs TRBD1, but without DNA this stays unchecked. The CDR3 length is 15 residues. CDR1 is DFQATT, CDR2 SNEGSKA, per germline (reference sequence). The CDR3 reads CSADEGQKITYEQYF.

V is TRBV28 and J is TRBJ1-5. The CDR3 totals 13 residues. The germline gives CDR1 MDHEN, CDR2 SYDVKM. The chain's CDR3 is CASSPYSNQPQHF. Using reference TRBV28 and TRBJ1-5 for the parts outside the CDR3, the full variable domain is DVKVTQSSRYLVKRTGEKVFLECVQDMDHENMFWYRQDPGLGLRLIYFSYDVKMKEKGDIPEGYSVSREKKERFSLILESASTNQTSMYLCASSPYSNQPQHFGDGTRLSIL.

The rearrangement links TRBV28 to TRBJ2-3. The CDR3 has 13 residues. Looked up from germline, CDR1 is MDHEN and CDR2 is SYDVKM. This CDR3 is CASSFGLGDTQYF.

V gene TRBV4-3 combines with J gene TRBJ2-3; as DNA is missing, the TRBD1 call by TCRdb cannot be tested. Germline assignment: CDR1 LGHNA and CDR2 YSLEER. This CDR3 is 15 amino acids long. The CDR3 is CASSQATGGADTQYF.

The chain couples TRBV23-1 to TRBJ2-7. TRBV23-1 falls under the ORF class, with uncertain function. The CDR3 is made up of 13 amino acids. The CDR3: CASSQSGDYEQYF.

The chain joins TRBV14 to TRBJ1-2; no DNA is available, so the TRBD1 call from TCRdb remains unchecked. Germline V gives CDR1 SGHDN, CDR2 FVKESK. The CDR3 runs to 16 residues. The CDR3: CASSPRGGGLDYGYTF. The full variable domain, rest sourced from reference TRBV14 and TRBJ1-2, is EAGVTQFPSHSVIEKGQTVTLRCDPISGHDNLYWYRRVMGKEIKFLLHFVKESKQDESGMPNNRFLAERTGGTYSTLKVQPAELEDSGVYFCASSPRGGGLDYGYTFGSGTRLTVV.

V and J are TRBV3-1 and TRBJ1-4. Germline V gives CDR1 LGHDT, CDR2 YNNKEL (reference sequence). This CDR3 region has 16 residues. CDR3 sequence reads: CASSLLGIEGNEKLFF.

This chain uses TRBV4-2 with TRBJ1-2; absent DNA, TCRdb's TRBD1 call cannot be checked. CDR3 length equals 15 residues. CDR1 LGHNA and CDR2 YNFKEQ come from the germline V gene. CDR3 region: CASSQEGGINYGYTF.

V usage is TRBV4-1 and J usage is TRBJ1-4; TCRdb outputs TRBD1, but without DNA this stays unchecked. CDR3 size: 16 residues. Germline V gives CDR1 MGHRA, CDR2 YSYEKL. CDR3 in amino acids: CASSQERNPGAEKLFF.

V usage is TRBV4-1 and J usage is TRBJ2-1; TCRdb returns TRBD1, unconfirmable since there is no DNA. The CDR3 spans 14 residues. Germline values: CDR1 MGHRA, CDR2 YSYEKL. The CDR3 loop reads CASSQEAGRNEQFF.

This chain joins TRBV12-3 or TRBV12-4 and TRBJ2-1; TCRdb lists TRBD1, though no DNA is available to test this call. The CDR3 runs 16 residues. The CDR3 loop is CASSTRLRTGDNEQFF.

The gene calls are TRBV20-1 and TRBJ2-3; TCRdb reports TRBD2, a call that lacks DNA to check it against. The CDR3 is 14 residues long. Germline CDR1 and CDR2: DFQATT and SNEGSKA (reference sequence). The chain's CDR3 is CSALLAGDWDTQYF.

The rearrangement joins TRBV28 to TRBJ2-1; without DNA, the TCRdb call of TRBD1 cannot be checked. Germline V gene data show CDR1 as MDHEN and CDR2 as SYDVKM. This CDR3 is built from 14 residues. CDR3 region: CASSLRGYYNEQFF.

This rearrangement joins TRBV11-2 to TRBJ2-7. The CDR3 runs to 13 residues. Germline V CDR1 and CDR2: SGHAT, FQNNGV. The CDR3 spells CASSLGLAYEQYF.

The chain combines TRBV20-1 with TRBJ2-7. This CDR3 has 14 residues. Germline lookup yields CDR1 DFQATT and CDR2 SNEGSKA (reference sequence). The CDR3 protein is CSARDSTGTYEQYF.

This chain connects TRBV4-1 to TRBJ1-1; the D gene TCRdb calls, TRBD1, cannot be checked with no DNA. The germline CDR1 and CDR2 sequences are MGHRA and YSYEKL. This CDR3 region has 16 residues. CDR3 sequence reads: CASSQALGGLNTEAFF.